What follows are 23 T cell receptor beta chains derived from one specimen sequenced in a study of T-cell memory formation after mild COVID-19. MiXCR was run by TCRdb on the 5' RACE reads, yielding one entry per CDR3 protein. The table records 35,000 to 50,000 distinct CDR3 sequences, 6.1% of them present only once. The sequencing input was PBMCs or a T cell subset sorted from them (not recorded which). The receptors originated from an adult who had mild COVID-19 (a few samples of this study predate the infection). Cell type and time point are not known.

The chain combines TRBV20-1 with TRBJ2-7, with 14 bases lining up with TRBD2. Germline V lookup: CDR1 DFQATT, CDR2 SNEGSKA (reference sequence). J was trimmed by 5 bases and V by 3 bases; bases with no gene match: 3. The CDR3 is 14 amino acids. CDR3 nucleotide sequence: TGCAGTGCTAGTAGGACTAGCGGGAGGAACGAGCAGTACTTC. Translation: CSASRTSGRNEQYF.

The rearrangement links TRBV4-1 to TRBJ2-7; 11 bases are shared with TRBD2. This CDR3 is 16 amino acids long. Germline CDR1 is MGHRA and CDR2 is YSYEKL. V shed 0 bases, J shed 6 bases, and the junction held 7 bases outside the gene matches. The CDR3 DNA sequence: TGCGCCAGCAGCCAAGATCGACTAGCGGGGCCCGGCGAGCAGTACTTC. Amino acids: CASSQDRLAGPGEQYF.

This clonotype has only a few counts. The V call is TRBV15, the J call TRBJ1-4; TRBD1 aligns across 8 bases. Germline trimming cut 3 bases from V and 4 bases from J; bases unmatched to any gene: 1. This CDR3 contains 14 residues. CDR1 and CDR2 (germline): LNHNV, YYDKDF (reference sequence). CDR3 in amino acids: CATSRDRVNEKLFF. The CDR3 bases are TGTGCCACCAGCAGGGACAGGGTTAATGAAAAACTGTTTTTT.

This clonotype was found many times. This chain links TRBV12-3 or TRBV12-4 with TRBJ2-3, with D perhaps matching TRBD1 (5 bases). Trimming shortened V by 7 bases and J by 0 bases, and 14 bases separated the two germline ends. The length of the CDR3 is 15 residues. The CDR3 DNA sequence: TGTGCCAGCACCTCACAGGTAGCTAGCACAGATACGCAGTATTTT. Protein product: CASTSQVASTDTQYF.

This clonotype came up a few times. The chain is built from TRBV12-3 or TRBV12-4 and TRBJ1-1; no definite D call. Trimming took 3 bases from V and 10 from J, leaving 18 bases between them. The CDR3 covers 14 residues. The DNA for the CDR3 is TGTGCCAGCAGTTTGAGAGGAAATTGGAGTCGAGCTTTCTTT. Its protein is CASSLRGNWSRAFF.

About this clonotype: This clone may be a read error of a much larger clone one base away. V and J are TRBV12-3 or TRBV12-4 and TRBJ2-7; D unresolved. Trimming removed 5 bases at V and 3 bases at J, with 17 bases between. This CDR3 has 15 amino acids. The CDR3 coding sequence is TGTGCCAGCAGTCTGCTTACGGCTCGGGTCTACGAGCAGTACTTC. Its protein product is CASSLLTARVYEQYF.

CDR3 amino acids: CASGGRGNSPLHF. Written as DNA, the CDR3 is TGTGCCAGCGGGGGGAGGGGTAATTCACCCCTCCACTTT. This chain connects TRBV6-6 to TRBJ1-6, with D possibly being TRBD1 (5 bases). CDR1 and CDR2 from the germline V gene are MNHNY and SVGAGI (reference sequence). There are 13 residues in the CDR3. V dropped 8 bases and J dropped 6 bases, with 11 bases sitting between them.

The J gene is TRBJ2-2, the V gene TRBV30; tentatively, D is TRBD1 (5 bases). This CDR3 comprises 14 residues. Per the germline V gene, CDR1 is GTSNPN and CDR2 is SVGIG (reference sequence). Deletions cut 5 bases from V and 4 bases from J, with 14 bases between. This CDR3 is CAWGVETVTGELFF. CDR3 nucleotides: TGTGCCTGGGGAGTCGAGACAGTCACCGGGGAGCTGTTTTTT. The complete variable domain, with remaining parts taken from reference TRBV30 and TRBJ2-2, reads SQTIHQWPATLVQPVGSPLSLECTVEGTSNPNLYWYRQAAGRGLQLLFYSVGIGQISSEVPQNLSASRPQDRQFILSSKKLLLSDSGFYLCAWGVETVTGELFFGEGSRLTVL.

This clonotype was picked up many times. The chain is built from TRBV7-9 and TRBJ2-7; D may be TRBD1 (5 bases). The CDR3 loop spans 16 amino acids. The ends were cut back, 5 bases at V and 2 bases at J, with 19 bases in the middle. Germline values: CDR1 SEHNR, CDR2 FQNEAQ (reference sequence). CDR3 nucleotides: TGTGCCAGCAGCCCCTGGGCGATCAGGGTTCCCTACGAGCAGTACTTC. It translates to CASSPWAIRVPYEQYF.

In its sample, this clonotype ranks as medium-sized. This rearrangement joins TRBV12-3 or TRBV12-4 to TRBJ2-1; TRBD2 matches at 10 bases. V was clipped by 4 bases and J by 6 bases; unmatched bases: 3. The length of the CDR3 is 14 residues. CDR3 in amino acids: CASSSRTSGNEQFF. Here the CDR3 DNA reads TGTGCCAGCAGTTCCCGGACTAGCGGCAATGAGCAGTTCTTC.

This clonotype appeared a few times. This chain connects TRBV6-5 to TRBJ1-5; 7 nucleotides align to TRBD1. Germline assignment: CDR1 MNHEY and CDR2 SVGAGI. The CDR3 covers 14 residues. Trimming removed 5 bases from V and 2 bases from J; junction bases left unmatched: 3. The CDR3 DNA sequence: TGTGCCAGCAGTGGAGGGACAGGCAATCAGCCCCAGCATTTT. It specifies CASSGGTGNQPQHF.

This clonotype was seen repeatedly, ten times or more. The chain uses TRBV7-2 and TRBJ2-5; D is uncertain. Deletions cut 6 bases from V and 2 bases from J, with 7 bases between. The CDR3 has 12 residues. Germline V CDR1 and CDR2: SGHTA, FQGNSA. The CDR3 here is CASSINQETQYF. The CDR3 DNA is TGTGCCAGCAGTATAAATCAAGAGACCCAGTACTTC.

This clonotype was recorded a few times. The V gene is TRBV11-2, the J gene TRBJ2-1; no clear D. Germline V lookup: CDR1 SGHAT, CDR2 FQNNGV. Trimming cost V 3 bases and J 7 bases, with 7 bases left between them. The CDR3 length is 12 residues. CDR3 DNA sequence: TGTGCCAGCAGCTTGACGGGTAATGAGCAGTTCTTC. It translates to CASSLTGNEQFF.

This clonotype was counted only a few times. The chain has TRBV4-3 and TRBJ2-3, with D possibly matching TRBD1 (5 bases). With 2 bases removed from V and 2 bases from J, the gap between germline ends came to 8 bases. The V gene's germline CDR1 is LGHNA and CDR2 YSLEER. The CDR3 covers 14 residues. The CDR3 DNA reads as TGCGCCAGCAGCCAAAGACAGTACACAGATACGCAGTATTTT. Translating it yields CASSQRQYTDTQYF.

The chain is built from TRBV5-5 and TRBJ2-1; D is ambiguous. Trimming removed 2 bases at V and 6 bases at J, with 9 bases between. Germline-derived CDR1 and CDR2 are SGHKS and YYEKEE (reference sequence). The CDR3 loop spans 13 amino acids. The CDR3 loop reads CASSFGLFNEQFF. CDR3 nucleotides: TGTGCCAGCAGCTTTGGGCTCTTCAATGAGCAGTTCTTC.

This clonotype was detected ten times or more. The chain links TRBV30 to TRBJ1-5; 7 nucleotides line up with TRBD1. CDR3 size: 13 residues. Germline trimming cut 1 base from V and 4 bases from J; bases unmatched to any gene: 1. The germline CDR1 and CDR2 sequences are GTSNPN and SVGIG (reference sequence). This CDR3 is CAWSGQGNQPQHF. CDR3 sequence (DNA): TGTGCCTGGAGTGGACAGGGAAATCAGCCCCAGCATTTT.

The J gene is TRBJ1-5, the V gene TRBV30; possibly TRBD1 for D (6 bases). The V gene's germline CDR1 is GTSNPN and CDR2 SVGIG (reference sequence). The CDR3 contains 12 residues. Trimming shortened V by 5 bases and J by 3 bases, and 8 bases separated the two germline ends. The CDR3 reads CAWGTPNQPQHF. The CDR3 DNA reads TGTGCCTGGGGGACACCCAATCAGCCCCAGCATTTT.

The genes are TRBV5-1 and TRBJ1-2; D possibly corresponds to TRBD1 (6 bases). Per germline, CDR1 SGHRS and CDR2 YFSETQ. CDR3 length: 14 residues. Trimming removed 4 bases from V and 6 bases from J, with 16 bases in between. CDR3 nucleotides: TGCGCCAGCAGCATCCACAGGGACTCTGATGGCTACACCTTC. Amino acid sequence: CASSIHRDSDGYTF.

This clonotype appeared many times. The J gene is TRBJ2-5, the V gene TRBV9; TRBD1 is a possible D gene (5 bases). CDR3 length: 15 residues. V was trimmed by 1 base and J by 2 bases, leaving 12 bases between them. Germline V lookup: CDR1 SGDLS, CDR2 YYNGEE. The CDR3 here is CASSVQGAIQETQYF. CDR3 nucleotides: TGTGCCAGCAGCGTACAAGGGGCGATTCAAGAGACCCAGTACTTC.

The table lists this clonotype with a few counts. This chain uses TRBV6-6 with TRBJ2-5; 8 positions match TRBD2. In germline, CDR1 is MNHNY, CDR2 SVGAGI (reference sequence). J gave up 3 bases and V 6 bases, and 6 bases lay outside the gene matches. CDR3 size: 14 residues. For the CDR3, the DNA is TGTGCCAGCAGGAGCGGGAGTAGTAAAGAGACCCAGTACTTC. Translation gives CASRSGSSKETQYF.

This clonotype was seen only a few times. The rearrangement uses TRBV6-6 and TRBJ1-1; tentative D call: TRBD1 (6 bases). The CDR3 runs to 14 residues. Trimming shortened V by 2 bases and J by 0 bases, and 7 bases separated the two germline ends. Germline V gene data show CDR1 as MNHNY and CDR2 as SVGAGI (reference sequence). This CDR3 reads CASSYGGMNTEAFF. The CDR3 DNA sequence: TGTGCCAGCAGTTACGGGGGCATGAACACTGAAGCTTTCTTT.

The table lists this clonotype with a few counts. The chain uses TRBV3-1 and TRBJ2-3; 8 nucleotides agree with TRBD2. Germline CDR1 reads LGHDT; CDR2 reads YNNKEL (reference sequence). The CDR3 loop spans 15 amino acids. With V trimmed by 6 bases and J by 1 base, 6 bases remained unmatched. CDR3 region: CASSPMTSGTDTQYF. The CDR3 bases are TGTGCCAGCAGTCCTATGACTAGCGGCACAGATACGCAGTATTTT.

This clonotype was picked up many times. This rearrangement joins TRBV24-1 to TRBJ2-7; TRBD2 matches at 7 bases. The CDR3 is 13 amino acids. V trimming: 7 bases; J trimming: 2 bases; junction bases outside the gene matches: 4. Germline-derived CDR1 and CDR2 are KGHDR and SFDVKD. The CDR3 DNA follows: TGTGCCACCAGAACTAGCGTTGCCTACGAGCAGTACTTC. Protein product: CATRTSVAYEQYF.